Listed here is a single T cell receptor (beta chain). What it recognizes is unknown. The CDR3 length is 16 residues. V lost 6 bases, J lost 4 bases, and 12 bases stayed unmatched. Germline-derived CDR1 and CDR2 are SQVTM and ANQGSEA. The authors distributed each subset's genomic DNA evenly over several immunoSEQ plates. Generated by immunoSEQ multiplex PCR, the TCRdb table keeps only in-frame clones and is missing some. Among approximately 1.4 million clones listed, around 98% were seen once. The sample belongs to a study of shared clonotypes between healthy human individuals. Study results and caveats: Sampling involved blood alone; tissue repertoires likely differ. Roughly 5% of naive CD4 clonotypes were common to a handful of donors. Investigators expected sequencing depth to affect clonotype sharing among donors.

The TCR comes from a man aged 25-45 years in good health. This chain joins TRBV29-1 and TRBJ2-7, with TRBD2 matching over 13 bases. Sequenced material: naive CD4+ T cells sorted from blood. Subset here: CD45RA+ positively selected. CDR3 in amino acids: CSVGDTSGRALYEQYF. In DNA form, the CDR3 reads TGCAGCGTGGGAGATACTAGCGGGAGGGCCTTGTACGAGCAGTACTTC.